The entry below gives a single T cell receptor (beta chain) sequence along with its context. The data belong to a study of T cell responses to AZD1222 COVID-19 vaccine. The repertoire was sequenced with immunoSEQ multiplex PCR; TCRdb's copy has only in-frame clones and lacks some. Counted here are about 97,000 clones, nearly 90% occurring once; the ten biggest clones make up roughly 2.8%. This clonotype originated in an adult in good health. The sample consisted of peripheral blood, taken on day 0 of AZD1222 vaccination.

CDR3 sequence reads: CAGGRGDYGYTF. DNA of the CDR3: TGTGCGGGAGGGCGGGGGGACTATGGCTACACCTTC. The chain has TRBV30 and TRBJ1-2, with D maybe TRBD1 (5 bases). The CDR3 contains 12 residues. Germline CDR1 GTSNPN, CDR2 SVGIG (reference sequence).